These 17 T cell receptor beta chains originate from one sample sequenced in a study of CD8 T cells in Susac syndrome. RNA, at about 0.45 to 1 ug, was reverse transcribed with random hexamers. TCRdb redid the calling of the immunoSEQ multiplex PCR reads with MiXCR, one entry per CDR3 protein. The sample has approximately 110,000 distinct CDR3 sequences, over 85% seen once. Sequenced input: CD4+ T cells from PBMCs. Receptor source: a human donor in good health.

V gene TRBV2 combines with J gene TRBJ2-5; 10 positions match TRBD1. V lost 8 bases, J lost 5 bases, and 5 bases stayed unmatched. Germline V CDR1 and CDR2: SNHLY, FYNNEI. CDR3 size: 13 residues. CDR3 DNA sequence: TGTGCCAGCCACCTGGACAGGGGGGAGACCCAGTACTTC. Protein: CASHLDRGETQYF.

The chain uses TRBV5-1 and TRBJ2-3; D possibly corresponds to TRBD2 (5 bases). The germline V and J ends were trimmed by 2 bases and 4 bases, with 11 bases remaining between them. The length of the CDR3 is 14 residues. CDR1 SGHRS and CDR2 YFSETQ come from the germline V gene. The CDR3 nucleotides are TGCGCCAGCAGCTTTAATAGCGCGCCAGATACGCAGTATTTT. Its protein product is CASSFNSAPDTQYF.

This clonotype was detected once. The chain recombines TRBV6-5 with TRBJ1-4, with D perhaps matching TRBD1 (6 bases). CDR1 is MNHEY and CDR2 is SVGAGI in the germline V gene. V gave up 5 bases and J gave up 10 bases, with 17 bases separating them. The CDR3 consists of 14 residues. The CDR3 spells CASSPDRRYGKLFF. The CDR3 coding sequence is TGTGCCAGCAGTCCTGACAGGAGATACGGAAAACTGTTTTTT.

The chain has TRBV6-2 or TRBV6-3 and TRBJ2-2; TRBD1 aligns across 8 bases. The germline gives CDR1 MNHEY, CDR2 SVGEGT. The CDR3 totals 15 residues. V shed 6 bases and J 6 bases; nucleotides not matched to a gene: 9. The CDR3 DNA is TGTGCCAGCAGGGTACAGGGGGTCGGGTCCGGGGAGCTGTTTTTT. Translated: CASRVQGVGSGELFF.

The chain recombines TRBV12-3 or TRBV12-4 with TRBJ2-7; D gene unclear. Deletions cut 3 bases from V and 4 bases from J, with 13 bases between. The CDR3 has 14 amino acids. CDR3 protein: CASSFFSPVYEQYF. For the CDR3, the DNA is TGTGCCAGCAGTTTCTTCAGTCCCGTTTACGAGCAGTACTTC.

The chain is built from TRBV12-5 and TRBJ1-1; TRBD1 might be the D (6 bases). Germline V lookup: CDR1 LGHNT, CDR2 FRNRAP. The V and J ends lost 3 bases and 3 bases respectively, with 11 bases between them. The CDR3 has 14 amino acids. CDR3 amino acids: CASGLGGGDTEAFF. CDR3 bases: TGTGCTAGTGGTTTAGGGGGTGGGGACACTGAAGCTTTCTTT.

This chain uses TRBV5-4 with TRBJ1-4; tentatively, D is TRBD1 (5 bases). CDR1 is SGHNT and CDR2 is YYREEE in the germline V gene (reference sequence). The V end was cut by 0 bases, the J end by 10 bases, with 16 bases between. This CDR3 comprises 15 residues. CDR3 region: CASSLAGGSRGKLFF. Written as DNA, the CDR3 is TGTGCCAGCAGCTTGGCTGGTGGAAGTAGGGGAAAACTGTTTTTT. Complete variable domain (other parts from reference TRBV5-4 and TRBJ1-4): ETGVTQSPTHLIKTRGQQVTLRCSSQSGHNTVSWYQQALGQGPQFIFQYYREEENGRGNFPPRFSGLQFPNYSSELNVNALELDDSALYLCASSLAGGSRGKLFFGSGTQLSVL.

The rearrangement uses TRBV7-8 and TRBJ2-3, with D uncertain. V was clipped by 5 bases and J by 3 bases, with 15 bases between them. Germline CDR1 is SGHVS and CDR2 is FQNEAQ. This CDR3 has 15 residues. The CDR3 protein is CASSPSNVGTDTQYF. DNA of the CDR3: TGTGCCAGCAGCCCCTCCAATGTGGGGACAGATACGCAGTATTTT.

The chain recombines TRBV29-1 with TRBJ2-5; 9 positions match TRBD2. V lost 2 bases and J lost 7; bases outside the gene matches: 11. CDR3 length equals 15 residues. Germline assignment: CDR1 SQVTM and CDR2 ANQGSEA. CDR3: CSVEFALAGTGTQYF. CDR3 nucleotides: TGCAGCGTTGAATTCGCGCTAGCGGGGACCGGGACCCAGTACTTC.

V gene TRBV25-1 combines with J gene TRBJ2-1; 10 bases align to TRBD2. The CDR3 runs to 21 residues. Germline CDR1 reads MGHDK; CDR2 reads SYGVNS. Germline trimming cut 3 bases from V and 0 bases from J; bases unmatched to any gene: 17. The CDR3, as DNA: TGTGCCAGCAGTGATTCAGCGGGAGGGAACTATACACTGAGCTCCTACAATGAGCAGTTCTTC. This encodes CASSDSAGGNYTLSSYNEQFF.

The chain joins TRBV5-1 to TRBJ2-1; no firm D call. Germline V gene sequence: CDR1 SGHRS, CDR2 YFSETQ. Deletions cut 4 bases from V and 6 bases from J, with 17 bases between. CDR3 size: 15 residues. CDR3 bases: TGCGCCAGCAGCATCGACTGGTCGCGAGGCAATGAGCAGTTCTTC. Residues: CASSIDWSRGNEQFF. The full variable domain, completed using reference TRBV5-1 and TRBJ2-1, is KAGVTQTPRYLIKTRGQQVTLSCSPISGHRSVSWYQQTPGQGLQFLFEYFSETQRNKGNFPGRFSGRQFSNSRSEMNVSTLELGDSALYLCASSIDWSRGNEQFFGPGTRLTVL.

J is TRBJ1-5 and V is TRBV6-5; no firm D call. V was clipped by 0 bases and J by 3 bases, with 15 bases between them. This CDR3 comprises 17 residues. In germline, CDR1 is MNHEY, CDR2 SVGAGI. CDR3 coding DNA: TGTGCCAGCAGTTACTCGACGCGTCCGACCCTCAATCAGCCCCAGCATTTT. Amino acid sequence: CASSYSTRPTLNQPQHF.

The chain uses TRBV4-3 and TRBJ1-5; D is perhaps TRBD1 (5 bases). Per germline, CDR1 LGHNA and CDR2 YSLEER. Trimming removed 0 bases from V and 9 bases from J, with 24 bases in between. The CDR3 is made up of 18 amino acids. The CDR3 reads CASSQDLVSGTAIGPQHF. CDR3 bases: TGCGCCAGCAGCCAAGATCTTGTATCCGGGACGGCCATCGGGCCCCAGCATTTT.

The rearrangement uses TRBV5-1 and TRBJ1-3; 8 bases match TRBD1. The CDR3 has 14 residues. Trimming at V came to 3 bases and at J to 5 bases, leaving 4 bases not matched to a gene. Per the germline V gene, CDR1 is SGHRS and CDR2 is YFSETQ. The CDR3 region has the DNA TGCGCCAGCAGCTCGGACAGGGCCAGAAACACCATATATTTT. This translates into CASSSDRARNTIYF.

The CDR3 DNA reads TGCAGTGCTAGACCAGCGGGAGTCCACGAGCAGTACTTC. Its protein is CSARPAGVHEQYF. The genes are TRBV20-1 and TRBJ2-7, with 8 bases fitting TRBD2. The CDR3 is made up of 13 amino acids. The V segment lost 2 bases and the J segment 5 bases; nucleotides outside the gene matches: 5. Germline V lookup: CDR1 DFQATT, CDR2 SNEGSKA (reference sequence).

CDR3 loop: CASSQGPGPAYEQYF. CDR3 in DNA: TGTGCCAGCAGCCAGGGCCCGGGCCCGGCCTACGAGCAGTACTTC. The rearrangement links TRBV3-1 to TRBJ2-7; D remains ambiguous. Deletions cut 3 bases from V and 2 bases from J, with 14 bases between. Germline-derived CDR1 and CDR2 are LGHDT and YNNKEL (reference sequence). This CDR3 contains 15 residues.

The V call is TRBV18, the J call TRBJ2-7; D is tentatively TRBD1 or TRBD2 (5 bases each). V lost 4 bases and J 2 bases, leaving 15 bases between the germline ends. The CDR3 sequence is 15 residues long. Germline lookup yields CDR1 KGHSH and CDR2 LQKENI. In DNA, the CDR3 is TGTGCCAGCTCACTAACCGGGACGATGACCTACGAGCAGTACTTC. It specifies CASSLTGTMTYEQYF.